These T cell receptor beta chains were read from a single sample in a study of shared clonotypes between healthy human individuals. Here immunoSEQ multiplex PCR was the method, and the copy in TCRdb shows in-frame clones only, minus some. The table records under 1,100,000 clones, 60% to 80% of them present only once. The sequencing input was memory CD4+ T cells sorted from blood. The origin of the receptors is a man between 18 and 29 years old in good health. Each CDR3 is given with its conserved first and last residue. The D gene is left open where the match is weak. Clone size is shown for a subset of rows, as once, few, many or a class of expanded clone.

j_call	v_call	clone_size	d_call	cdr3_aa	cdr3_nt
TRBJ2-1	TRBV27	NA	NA	CASSFHRDRPHEQFF	TGTGCCAGCAGTTTTCACCGGGACCGCCCCCATGAGCAGTTCTTC
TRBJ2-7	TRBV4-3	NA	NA	CASSQNWDTHEQYF	TGCGCCAGCAGCCAAAATTGGGACACCCACGAGCAGTACTTC
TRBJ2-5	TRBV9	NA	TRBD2	CASSVGTSGGVQETQYF	TGTGCCAGCAGCGTAGGGACTAGCGGAGGGGTTCAAGAGACCCAGTACTTC
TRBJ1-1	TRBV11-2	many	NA	CASSLGVGEAFF	TGTGCCAGCAGCTTGGGGGTCGGTGAAGCTTTCTTT
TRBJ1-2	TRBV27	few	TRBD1	CASSSGGGQMLLGYTF	TGTGCCAGCAGTTCTGGGGGGGGACAGATGCTGCTCGGCTACACCTTC
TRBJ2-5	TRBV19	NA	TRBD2	CASSIEGLAGATGETQYF	TGTGCCAGTAGTATAGAGGGACTAGCGGGAGCTACGGGGGAGACCCAGTACTTC
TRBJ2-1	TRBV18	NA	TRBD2	CASSGTRVYNEQFF	TGTGCCAGCTCCGGGACTAGAGTATACAATGAGCAGTTCTTC
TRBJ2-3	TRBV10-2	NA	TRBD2	CASSLRLADTDTQYF	TGCGCCAGCAGCCTCAGACTAGCGGACACAGATACGCAGTATTTT
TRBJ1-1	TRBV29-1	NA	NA	CSGTRWDTEAFF	TGCAGCGGGACCAGGTGGGACACTGAAGCTTTCTTT
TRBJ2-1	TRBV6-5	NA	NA	CASSYSSGNNEQFF	TGTGCCAGCAGTTACTCGTCCGGGAACAATGAGCAGTTCTTC
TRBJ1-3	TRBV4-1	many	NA	CASSQEQFSGNTIYF	TGCGCCAGCAGCCAAGAACAGTTCTCTGGAAACACCATATATTTT
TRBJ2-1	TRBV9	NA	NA	CASSVAGDSYNEQFF	TGTGCCAGCAGCGTAGCAGGGGACTCCTACAATGAGCAGTTCTTC
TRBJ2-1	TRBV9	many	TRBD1	CASSVTDRGVADEQFF	TGTGCCAGCAGCGTAACGGACAGGGGTGTGGCAGATGAGCAGTTCTTC
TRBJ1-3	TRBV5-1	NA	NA	CASSLGPQSSGNTIYF	TGCGCCAGCAGCTTGGGACCGCAAAGCTCTGGAAACACCATATATTTT
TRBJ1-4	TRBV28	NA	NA	CASSLSGATNEKLFF	TGTGCCAGCAGTTTATCTGGGGCAACTAATGAAAAACTGTTTTTT
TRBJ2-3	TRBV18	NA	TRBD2	CATSTSGTTDTQYF	TGTGCCACCTCGACTAGCGGAACCACAGATACGCAGTATTTT
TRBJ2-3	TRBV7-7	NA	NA	CASSLDGASTDTQYF	TGTGCTAGCAGCTTAGATGGGGCTAGCACAGATACGCAGTATTTT
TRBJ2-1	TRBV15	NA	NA	CATSRDTGSSYNEQFF	TGTGCCACCAGCAGAGATACAGGGAGCTCCTACAATGAGCAGTTCTTC
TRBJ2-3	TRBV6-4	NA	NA	CASSEGYTDTQYF	TGTGCCAGCAGTGAGGGTTACACAGATACGCAGTATTTT
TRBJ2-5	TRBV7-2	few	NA	CASSLDRETQYF	TGTGCCAGCAGCTTAGACCGGGAGACCCAGTACTTC
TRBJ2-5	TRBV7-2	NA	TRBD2	CASSLGTSGWGETQYF	TGTGCCAGCAGCTTAGGGACTAGCGGGTGGGGGGAGACCCAGTACTTC
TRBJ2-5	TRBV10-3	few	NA	CAIRNEGEETQYF	TGTGCCATCAGGAATGAGGGGGAAGAGACCCAGTACTTC
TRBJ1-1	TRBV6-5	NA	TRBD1	CASRHRGLDIGAFF	TGTGCCAGCAGGCACAGGGGGCTCGACATCGGGGCTTTCTTT
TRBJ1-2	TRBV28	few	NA	CASSFAGENGYTF	TGTGCCAGCAGTTTCGCGGGGGAGAATGGCTACACCTTC
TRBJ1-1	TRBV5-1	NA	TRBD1	CASSITGAPNTEAFF	TGCGCCAGCAGCATTACAGGGGCGCCGAACACTGAAGCTTTCTTT
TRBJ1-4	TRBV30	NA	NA	CAWEPGPREKLFF	TGTGCCTGGGAACCCGGGCCCCGGGAAAAACTGTTTTTT
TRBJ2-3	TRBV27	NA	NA	CASSFLRDTDTQYF	TGTGCCAGCAGTTTCCTCAGGGACACAGATACGCAGTATTTT
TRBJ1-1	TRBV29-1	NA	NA	CSFYRTVGAEAFF	TGCAGCTTTTACCGGACTGTGGGGGCTGAAGCTTTCTTT
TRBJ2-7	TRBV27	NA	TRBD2	CASSFTSGTYEQYF	TGTGCCAGCAGTTTTACTAGCGGTACCTACGAGCAGTACTTC
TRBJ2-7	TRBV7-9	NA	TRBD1	CASSSNTGGEQYF	TGTGCCAGCAGCTCTAACACAGGGGGCGAGCAGTACTTC
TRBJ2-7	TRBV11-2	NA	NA	CASSGTGIYEQYF	TGTGCCAGCAGCGGAACAGGGATATACGAGCAGTACTTC
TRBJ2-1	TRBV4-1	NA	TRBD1	CASSQEQGPSSYNEQFF	TGCGCCAGCAGCCAGGAACAGGGGCCGAGCTCCTACAATGAGCAGTTCTTC
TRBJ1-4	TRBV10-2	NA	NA	CASSDPMATNEKLFF	TGCGCCAGCAGTGACCCTATGGCAACTAATGAAAAACTGTTTTTT
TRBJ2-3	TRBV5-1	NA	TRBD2	CASSLVSSGRGTDTQYF	TGCGCCAGCAGCTTGGTGTCTAGCGGGAGGGGCACAGATACGCAGTATTTT
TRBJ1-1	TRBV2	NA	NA	CASKDRGSATEAFF	TGTGCCAGTAAGGATAGGGGCTCGGCCACTGAAGCTTTCTTT
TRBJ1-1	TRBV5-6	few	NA	CASSRGQPNTEAFF	TGTGCCAGCAGCCGGGGACAACCGAACACTGAAGCTTTCTTT
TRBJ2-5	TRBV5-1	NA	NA	CASSLSDGETQYF	TGCGCCAGCAGCTTGAGTGACGGAGAGACCCAGTACTTC
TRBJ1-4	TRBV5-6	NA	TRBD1	CASSQGDRNEKLFF	TGTGCCAGCAGCCAAGGGGACAGGAATGAAAAACTGTTTTTT
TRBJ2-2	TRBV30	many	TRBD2	CASPVTSGGGELFF	TGTGCCTCACCAGTGACTAGCGGGGGTGGGGAGCTGTTTTTT
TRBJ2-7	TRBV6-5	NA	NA	CASRQDSEQYF	TGTGCCAGCAGGCAGGACAGCGAGCAGTACTTC
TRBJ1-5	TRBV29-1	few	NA	CSYRDGSNQPQHF	TGCAGCTACCGGGACGGTAGCAATCAGCCCCAGCATTTT
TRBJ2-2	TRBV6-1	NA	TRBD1	CASSPGTGNTGELFF	TGTGCCAGCAGTCCCGGGACAGGGAACACCGGGGAGCTGTTTTTT